The 30 T cell receptor beta chains listed next were all sequenced from one sample in a study of blood T cell repertoires in COVID-19. Here immunoSEQ multiplex PCR was the method, and the copy in TCRdb shows in-frame clones only, minus some. The sample carries approximately 70,000 clones, roughly 77% recorded once. Sequencing was done on a sample of peripheral blood. These receptors were taken from a woman in her seventies with acute or convalescent COVID-19.

The chain joins TRBV19 to TRBJ2-2; tentatively, D is TRBD2 (6 bases). This CDR3 has 13 amino acids. The V end lost 7 bases, the J end lost 5 bases, and 11 bases lay between the germline ends. Germline-derived CDR1 and CDR2 are LNHDA and SQIVND (reference sequence). CDR3 bases: TGTGCCAGTAACCCGGGGGAGACCGGGGAGCTGTTTTTT. Its protein is CASNPGETGELFF.

V usage is TRBV6-1 and J usage is TRBJ2-7; a possible D gene is TRBD1 (6 bases). From germline, CDR1 is MNHNS and CDR2 SASEGT. Deletions cut 0 bases from V and 3 bases from J, with 15 bases between. The CDR3 contains 16 residues. The CDR3 DNA is TGTGCCAGCAGTGAAGCGATTTCACAGGGTGTCTACGAGCAGTACTTC. Translation gives CASSEAISQGVYEQYF.

This chain uses TRBV5-5 with TRBJ1-6; 7 nucleotides line up with TRBD1. This CDR3 comprises 16 residues. J gave up 1 base and V 4 bases, and 5 bases lay outside the gene matches. Germline V lookup: CDR1 SGHKS, CDR2 YYEKEE (reference sequence). The CDR3 here is CASSVTGSSYNSPLHF. CDR3 DNA sequence: TGTGCCAGCAGCGTGACAGGGTCTTCCTATAATTCACCCCTCCACTTT.

The chain combines TRBV5-6 with TRBJ1-2; TRBD1 matches 9 bases. This CDR3 contains 14 residues. Looked up from germline, CDR1 is SGHDT and CDR2 is YYEEEE. With V trimmed by 3 bases and J by 4 bases, 4 bases remained unmatched. The chain's CDR3 is CASSSTGGSYGYTF. CDR3 nucleotides: TGTGCCAGCAGCTCCACAGGGGGCAGCTATGGCTACACCTTC.

The rearrangement joins TRBV7-2 to TRBJ1-1; D unclear. V was clipped by 2 bases and J by 9 bases, with 19 bases between them. Germline V CDR1 and CDR2: SGHTA, FQGNSA. The CDR3 sequence is 15 residues long. The CDR3, as DNA: TGTGCCAGCAGCTTATCGCCACATGAGGGCAAAAAAGCTTTCTTT. It is translated as CASSLSPHEGKKAFF.

The genes are TRBV5-1 and TRBJ2-3; perhaps TRBD1 as D (5 bases). The CDR3 extends over 17 amino acids. Trimming removed 4 bases at V and 1 base at J, with 19 bases between. CDR1 SGHRS and CDR2 YFSETQ come from the germline V gene. In DNA form, the CDR3 reads TGCGCCAGCAGCCCGACCGACAGCTCTCGTCGCACAGATACGCAGTATTTT. Translation: CASSPTDSSRRTDTQYF.

This clone was picked up a small number of times. This sequence joins TRBV9 and TRBJ2-5; weak D call: TRBD1 (6 bases). This CDR3 comprises 16 residues. Looked up from germline, CDR1 is SGDLS and CDR2 is YYNGEE. V was trimmed by 0 bases and J by 4 bases, leaving 16 bases between them. CDR3 protein: CASSVGELGGRETQYF. CDR3 DNA: TGTGCCAGCAGCGTAGGGGAACTAGGGGGTAGAGAGACCCAGTACTTC.

The J gene is TRBJ2-1, the V gene TRBV7-7; 14 bases agree with TRBD2. Germline lookup yields CDR1 SSHAT and CDR2 FNYEAQ (reference sequence). V shed 5 bases and J 7 bases; nucleotides not matched to a gene: 7. The CDR3 contains 16 residues. The CDR3, as DNA: TGTGCCAGCAGCCCGGGACTAGCGGGGGCCGGGAATGAGCAGTTCTTC. The encoded protein is CASSPGLAGAGNEQFF.

The V and J genes are TRBV3-1 (or the pseudogene TRBV3-2) and TRBJ1-2; possibly TRBD1 for D (5 bases). CDR3 length: 16 residues. V was cut by 4 bases and J by 3 bases, with 18 bases left in between. CDR1 and CDR2 from the germline V gene are LGHDT and YNNKEL (reference sequence). CDR3 nucleotides: TGTGCCAGCAGCCTACAAGAGAGGACATTGGACTATGGCTACACCTTC. This codes for CASSLQERTLDYGYTF.

The chain couples TRBV2 to TRBJ2-5; perhaps TRBD1 as D (5 bases). CDR1 SNHLY and CDR2 FYNNEI come from the germline V gene. The CDR3 has 15 residues. Trimming took 3 bases from V and 0 from J, leaving 11 bases between them. CDR3 sequence (DNA): TGTGCCAGCAGTGAGAACCAGGGCCACCAAGAGACCCAGTACTTC. Translation gives CASSENQGHQETQYF.

The gene calls are TRBV4-3 and TRBJ2-5; 7 nucleotides agree with TRBD1. CDR1 is LGHNA, CDR2 YSLEER, per germline. The CDR3 contains 13 residues. The V segment lost 5 bases and the J segment 3 bases; nucleotides outside the gene matches: 3. The CDR3 nucleotides are TGCGCCAGCAGCTACAGGGGAAAAGAGACCCAGTACTTC. It translates to CASSYRGKETQYF.

This clone was detected a few times. The chain combines TRBV3-1 (or the pseudogene TRBV3-2) with TRBJ2-7; D perhaps matches TRBD2 (6 bases). This CDR3 region has 13 residues. From germline, CDR1 is LGHDT and CDR2 YNNKEL (reference sequence). V was pared by 4 bases and J by 5 bases, with 12 bases between. CDR3 bases: TGTGCCAGCAGCCCGGGAGCTTGGAACGAGCAGTACTTC. It translates to CASSPGAWNEQYF.

The chain combines TRBV12-3 or TRBV12-4 with TRBJ2-1; 8 bases are shared with TRBD2. This CDR3 spans 13 amino acids. Trimming cost V 4 bases and J 5 bases; bases outside gene matches: 1. The CDR3 region is CASSSGGNNEQFF. The CDR3 DNA reads TGTGCCAGCAGTTCGGGAGGGAACAATGAGCAGTTCTTC.

The V and J genes are TRBV27 and TRBJ2-7; 8 bases agree with TRBD1. J was trimmed by 6 bases and V by 5 bases; bases with no gene match: 6. This CDR3 is built from 13 residues. CDR1 is MNHEY and CDR2 is SMNVEV in the germline V gene (reference sequence). Here the CDR3 reads CASSLNTGGEQYF. The CDR3 DNA reads as TGTGCCAGCAGTCTTAACACAGGGGGCGAGCAGTACTTC.

This rearrangement joins TRBV19 to TRBJ2-5; possible D gene TRBD2, 6 bases. The germline CDR1 and CDR2 sequences are LNHDA and SQIVND (reference sequence). Trimming took off 5 bases at V and 3 bases at J, with 16 bases between the two ends. The CDR3 spans 15 residues. CDR3: CASSLGGPREETQYF. CDR3 nucleotide sequence: TGTGCCAGTAGTCTCGGGGGTCCGAGAGAAGAGACCCAGTACTTC.

The chain carries TRBV9 and TRBJ2-1, with TRBD2 matching over 9 bases. CDR1 is SGDLS, CDR2 YYNGEE, per germline. The CDR3 runs to 16 residues. With 0 bases clipped from V and 5 bases from J, the junction kept 6 bases outside the gene matches. CDR3 amino acids: CASSVEASGVHNEQFF. CDR3 DNA: TGTGCCAGCAGCGTAGAGGCTAGCGGGGTCCACAATGAGCAGTTCTTC.

The chain carries TRBV19 and TRBJ2-3; TRBD2 aligns across 7 bases. The V and J ends lost 5 bases and 2 bases, in that order; junction bases with no gene match: 7. This CDR3 is built from 15 residues. Germline-derived CDR1 and CDR2 are LNHDA and SQIVND (reference sequence). The CDR3 bases are TGTGCCAGTAGTGTCACTAGCGAAGCCACAGATACGCAGTATTTT. Protein sequence: CASSVTSEATDTQYF.

The V call is TRBV11-2, the J call TRBJ1-2, with D perhaps TRBD1 (5 bases). The CDR3 sequence is 13 residues long. CDR1 and CDR2 (germline): SGHAT, FQNNGV. The V gene lost 0 bases and the J gene lost 7 bases, with 9 bases spanning the gap. CDR3 loop: CASSLEQEIGYTF. In DNA, the CDR3 is TGTGCCAGCAGCTTAGAACAGGAAATTGGCTACACCTTC.

This clone was detected once. The chain employs TRBV7-2 and TRBJ2-3; the D is unclear. V was cut by 0 bases and J by 2 bases, with 6 bases left in between. This CDR3 is 14 amino acids long. Germline CDR1 is SGHTA and CDR2 is FQGNSA. CDR3 DNA: TGTGCCAGCAGCTTAGCCCCAGACACAGATACGCAGTATTTT. This encodes CASSLAPDTDTQYF.

CDR3 residues: CASSLEASGGANEQFF. DNA of the CDR3: TGTGCCAGCAGCTTAGAGGCTAGCGGGGGGGCGAATGAGCAGTTCTTC. This rearrangement joins TRBV7-2 to TRBJ2-1; 12 nucleotides align to TRBD2. CDR3 length equals 16 residues. V lost 1 base, J lost 7 bases, and 5 bases stayed unmatched. Per the germline V gene, CDR1 is SGHTA and CDR2 is FQGNSA. Supplemented by reference TRBV7-2 and TRBJ2-1, the full variable domain reads GAGVSQSPSNKVTEKGKDVELRCDPISGHTALYWYRQSLGQGLEFLIYFQGNSAPDKSGLPSDRFSAERTGGSVSTLTIQRTQQEDSAVYLCASSLEASGGANEQFFGPGTRLTVL.

The V and J genes are TRBV4-2 and TRBJ2-1, with a weak D call TRBD1 (6 bases). The CDR3 runs 15 residues. V dropped 1 base and J dropped 4 bases, with 11 bases sitting between them. CDR1 and CDR2 from the germline V gene are LGHNA and YNFKEQ. The CDR3 is CASSQVEQGYNEQFF. The CDR3 coding sequence is TGTGCCAGCAGCCAAGTTGAACAGGGATACAATGAGCAGTTCTTC.

This clone occurred a few times. The chain couples TRBV7-2 to TRBJ2-7, with 7 nucleotides matching TRBD2. With V trimmed by 3 bases and J by 1 base, 3 bases remained unmatched. From germline, CDR1 is SGHTA and CDR2 FQGNSA. The CDR3 runs 14 residues. In DNA, the CDR3 is TGTGCCAGCAGCTTCGGACTAGGGTCCTACGAGCAGTACTTC. It is translated as CASSFGLGSYEQYF.

The CDR3 DNA is TGTGCCAGCAGCTTTTCCGCGGGAAACACTGAAGCTTTCTTT. Translating gives CASSFSAGNTEAFF. This chain uses TRBV7-9 with TRBJ1-1, with unresolved D. The CDR3 has 14 residues. Trimming took off 3 bases at V and 2 bases at J, with 10 bases between the two ends. Germline V gene sequence: CDR1 SEHNR, CDR2 FQNEAQ (reference sequence).

This clone has a single count. The CDR3 reads CASSYGVSGEQYF. Here the CDR3 DNA reads TGTGCCAGCAGCTACGGGGTCTCGGGCGAGCAGTACTTC. The chain employs TRBV7-9 and TRBJ2-7, with D possibly being TRBD2 (5 bases). Germline values: CDR1 SEHNR, CDR2 FQNEAQ (reference sequence). Trimming pared 4 bases from V and 6 bases from J, leaving 13 bases between. The CDR3 spans 13 residues.

This chain uses TRBV19 with TRBJ1-1; TRBD1 matches at 8 bases. The trim removed 4 bases at V and 4 bases at J, leaving 5 bases unmatched. CDR3 length: 14 amino acids. CDR1 is LNHDA, CDR2 SQIVND, per germline (reference sequence). For the CDR3, the DNA is TGTGCCAGTAGTACAGGGGGCATCGGCACTGAAGCTTTCTTT. This codes for CASSTGGIGTEAFF. Combining the CDR3 with reference TRBV19 and TRBJ1-1 gives the whole variable domain DGGITQSPKYLFRKEGQNVTLSCEQNLNHDAMYWYRQDPGQGLRLIYYSQIVNDFQKGDIAEGYSVSREKKESFPLTVTSAQKNPTAFYLCASSTGGIGTEAFFGQGTRLTVV.

The genes are TRBV9 and TRBJ2-7, with TRBD1 identical over 9 bases. Trimming removed 4 bases from V and 1 base from J; junction bases left unmatched: 6. From germline, CDR1 is SGDLS and CDR2 YYNGEE. CDR3 length equals 15 residues. The CDR3 sequence is CASSLSGTGSYEQYF. The CDR3 DNA reads TGTGCCAGCAGCCTCTCCGGGACAGGGTCCTACGAGCAGTACTTC.

This clone was counted between two and nine times. The genes are TRBV7-9 and TRBJ2-2, with a weak D call TRBD1 (7 bases). Germline loops: CDR1 SEHNR, CDR2 FQNEAQ (reference sequence). Trimming removed 5 bases at V and 4 bases at J, with 17 bases between. This CDR3 has 16 amino acids. This chain's CDR3 is CASSPSQGGGTGELFF. For the CDR3, the DNA is TGTGCCAGCAGCCCTTCTCAGGGGGGAGGCACCGGGGAGCTGTTTTTT. The variable domain in full, completed from reference TRBV7-9 and TRBJ2-2, reads DTGVSQNPRHKITKRGQNVTFRCDPISEHNRLYWYRQTLGQGPEFLTYFQNEAQLEKSRLLSDRFSAERPKGSFSTLEIQRTEQGDSAMYLCASSPSQGGGTGELFFGEGSRLTVL.

The chain couples TRBV6-5 to TRBJ1-1; D possibly corresponds to TRBD1 (5 bases). Between the trimmed V and J ends, which lost 6 bases and 5 bases, there was a span of 19 bases. This CDR3 is built from 15 residues. The germline V gene has CDR1 MNHEY and CDR2 SVGAGI. CDR3 DNA: TGTGCCAGCAGCCAACTCCGACAGTTTGGAACTGAAGCTTTCTTT. Its translation is CASSQLRQFGTEAFF.

V is TRBV6-1 and J is TRBJ2-3; 7 nucleotides agree with TRBD2. The CDR3 has 16 amino acids. V dropped 4 bases and J dropped 1; count of bases not matched to a gene: 8. Germline loops: CDR1 MNHNS, CDR2 SASEGT. The CDR3 region has the DNA TGTGCCAGCAGTGCTCTTCTGGCGGGGGGCACAGATACGCAGTATTTT. This translates into CASSALLAGGTDTQYF.

This clone came up once. The genes are TRBV6-1 and TRBJ1-6; D not resolved. This CDR3 is built from 15 residues. Between the trimmed V and J ends, which lost 0 bases and 7 bases, there was a span of 10 bases. In germline, CDR1 is MNHNS, CDR2 SASEGT. The CDR3 reads CASSEATGANSPLHF. In DNA, the CDR3 is TGTGCCAGCAGTGAAGCGACTGGAGCGAATTCACCCCTCCACTTT.